The rows below give T cell receptor beta chains drawn from one sample of a study of technical replicates of blood from a few donors. Produced via immunoSEQ multiplex PCR; TCRdb's table is partial and in-frame only. The sample shows tens of thousands of clones, around 85% of them seen only once. The sequencing input was PBMCs. Source of these receptors: a human donor in good health. Some clones in this sample may be carry-over from other donors' samples. Each CDR3 is given with its conserved first and last residue.

v_call: TRBV4-2
j_call: TRBJ2-1
cdr3_aa: CASSQDRGHSYNEQFF

v_call: TRBV29-1
j_call: TRBJ2-1
cdr3_aa: CSVGSGMTQFF

v_call: TRBV29-1
j_call: TRBJ1-1
cdr3_aa: CSVNREGRRNTEAFF

v_call: TRBV29-1
j_call: TRBJ2-7
cdr3_aa: CSGRGGNSYEQYF

v_call: TRBV6-1
j_call: TRBJ1-6
cdr3_aa: CASSERWGGSPLHF

v_call: TRBV7-2
j_call: TRBJ2-3
cdr3_aa: CASSPRSGDTQYF

v_call: TRBV5-1
j_call: TRBJ1-3
cdr3_aa: CASSLSVSGNTIYF

v_call: TRBV6-1
j_call: TRBJ1-1
cdr3_aa: CATSGWAGSEAFF

v_call: TRBV6-4
j_call: TRBJ2-2
cdr3_aa: CASSDSGQGNTGELFF

v_call: TRBV7-8
j_call: TRBJ2-5
cdr3_aa: CASSGQGTDQETQYF

v_call: TRBV7-3
j_call: TRBJ2-3
cdr3_aa: CASSSGLGLPYF

v_call: TRBV4-3
j_call: TRBJ2-5
cdr3_aa: CASSQEMGGLRETQYF

v_call: TRBV4-1
j_call: TRBJ2-3
cdr3_aa: CASSQDRWERDTQYF

v_call: TRBV11-2
j_call: TRBJ2-1
cdr3_aa: CASSLGFSGGAEQFF

v_call: TRBV29-1
j_call: TRBJ2-7
cdr3_aa: CSVAATGGDEQYF

v_call: TRBV29-1
j_call: TRBJ2-7
cdr3_aa: CSVEDLGYEQYF

v_call: TRBV7-3
j_call: TRBJ2-1
cdr3_aa: CASSLGGTNNEQFF

v_call: TRBV4-1
j_call: TRBJ1-1
cdr3_aa: CASSQPLQGRWTEAFF

v_call: TRBV15
j_call: TRBJ2-4
cdr3_aa: CATSRDRSGRAIIQYF

v_call: TRBV11-3
j_call: TRBJ2-3
cdr3_aa: CASSLGPSGSITDTQYF

v_call: TRBV11-3
j_call: TRBJ2-1
cdr3_aa: CASSPGVFNEQFF

v_call: TRBV5-1
j_call: TRBJ2-5
cdr3_aa: CASSYLLEQETQYF

v_call: TRBV29-1
j_call: TRBJ1-1
cdr3_aa: CSAMGQLNTEAFF

v_call: TRBV30
j_call: TRBJ2-1
cdr3_aa: CAWSGGLVRTPISYNEQFF

v_call: TRBV5-4
j_call: TRBJ2-7
cdr3_aa: CASSFPGSSSYEQYF

v_call: TRBV5-1
j_call: TRBJ2-1
cdr3_aa: CASSSSGTTSNEQFF

v_call: TRBV7-8
j_call: TRBJ2-7
cdr3_aa: CASSLAPGQDYEQYF

v_call: TRBV19
j_call: TRBJ1-1
cdr3_aa: CASTLPGTGNTEAFF

v_call: TRBV11-2
j_call: TRBJ1-4
cdr3_aa: CASSFRAPNEKLFF

v_call: TRBV16
j_call: TRBJ1-1
cdr3_aa: CASARSQPNTEAFF

v_call: TRBV5-1
j_call: TRBJ2-5
cdr3_aa: CASSGGQPQETQYF

v_call: TRBV6-5
j_call: TRBJ1-1
cdr3_aa: CASSYQGAGSGEAFF

v_call: TRBV6-1
j_call: TRBJ1-1
cdr3_aa: CASSEKGLRTEAFF

v_call: TRBV7-3
j_call: TRBJ2-2
cdr3_aa: CASTTGGSTGELFF

v_call: TRBV20-1
j_call: TRBJ2-2
cdr3_aa: CSAEGAGELFF

v_call: TRBV18
j_call: TRBJ2-7
cdr3_aa: CASSAQGRGSYEQYF

v_call: TRBV4-1
j_call: TRBJ1-2
cdr3_aa: CASSGTGRDGYTF

v_call: TRBV19
j_call: TRBJ2-7
cdr3_aa: CASSMVRGNSYEQYF

v_call: TRBV30
j_call: TRBJ2-7
cdr3_aa: CAWRGPRAYEQYF

v_call: TRBV19
j_call: TRBJ2-4
cdr3_aa: CASSGSGRVAKNIQYF

v_call: TRBV7-9
j_call: TRBJ2-1
cdr3_aa: CASSARDQGNEQFF

v_call: TRBV6-5
j_call: TRBJ1-6
cdr3_aa: CASRVSVGNSPLHF

v_call: TRBV9
j_call: TRBJ2-7
cdr3_aa: CASSVSPDPYEQYF

v_call: TRBV7-2
j_call: TRBJ2-1
cdr3_aa: CASSLDASGGPGAQFF

v_call: TRBV19
j_call: TRBJ1-5
cdr3_aa: CASGTGGSQPQHF

v_call: TRBV13
j_call: TRBJ2-5
cdr3_aa: CASSTRSPIQETQYF

v_call: TRBV11-3
j_call: TRBJ2-5
cdr3_aa: CASSHRDSETQYF

v_call: TRBV30
j_call: TRBJ2-3
cdr3_aa: CAWSETREGTQYF

v_call: TRBV12-5
j_call: TRBJ1-2
cdr3_aa: CASGFPGRESSYGYTF

v_call: TRBV7-7
j_call: TRBJ1-6
cdr3_aa: CASSLAAHSPLHF

v_call: TRBV6-5
j_call: TRBJ1-2
cdr3_aa: CASSFGTGRYGYTF

v_call: TRBV7-5
j_call: TRBJ1-2
cdr3_aa: CVRSLRDRVYGYTF

v_call: TRBV6-6
j_call: TRBJ2-3
cdr3_aa: CASRAGDRGQDTQYF

v_call: TRBV30
j_call: TRBJ2-1
cdr3_aa: CAWTSGTTHNEQFF

v_call: TRBV7-2
j_call: TRBJ1-1
cdr3_aa: CASSFGVYTEAFF

v_call: TRBV7-2
j_call: TRBJ2-3
cdr3_aa: CASSRLGTDTQYF

v_call: TRBV18
j_call: TRBJ2-7
cdr3_aa: CASSPIPSGYEQYF

v_call: TRBV13
j_call: TRBJ2-2
cdr3_aa: CASSKSGGQNTGELFF

v_call: TRBV11-3
j_call: TRBJ2-6
cdr3_aa: CASSPGERGANVLTF